This passage covers 9 T cell receptor beta chains from one sample sequenced in a study of blood T cell repertoires in COVID-19. Repertoires were generated with immunoSEQ multiplex PCR, while TCRdb's copy carries only in-frame clones and drops some. This table has about 69,000 clones, about 86% appearing once. Sequences were obtained from peripheral blood. The origin of the receptors is a man aged 40-55 years with COVID-19, enrolled during active disease.

The chain combines TRBV11-3 with TRBJ1-1, with 9 bases fitting TRBD1. The ends lost 3 bases at V and 5 bases at J; junction bases unmatched: 4. Germline-derived CDR1 and CDR2 are SGHNT and YENEEA. The CDR3 runs to 14 residues. CDR3 amino acids: CASSLGQGYTEAFF. The CDR3 coding sequence is TGTGCCAGCAGCTTGGGACAGGGATATACTGAAGCTTTCTTT.

The chain is built from TRBV12-3 or TRBV12-4 and TRBJ2-7; 7 nucleotides line up with TRBD2. The trim removed 8 bases at V and 5 bases at J, leaving 9 bases unmatched. The CDR3 contains 13 residues. The CDR3 region is CASGTIGSNEQYF. In nucleotides, the CDR3 is TGTGCCAGCGGGACTATTGGGAGCAACGAGCAGTACTTC.

This sequence joins TRBV5-1 and TRBJ1-4, with TRBD1 matching over 7 bases. There are 14 residues in the CDR3. Germline V gives CDR1 SGHRS, CDR2 YFSETQ. Trimming cost V 4 bases and J 5 bases; bases outside gene matches: 5. Here the CDR3 reads CASSPGQENEKLFF. DNA for the CDR3: TGCGCCAGCAGCCCAGGACAGGAAAATGAAAAACTGTTTTTT.

The table lists this clone with a count of one. J is TRBJ2-1 and V is TRBV7-6; 11 positions match TRBD2. There are 15 residues in the CDR3. Losses at the gene ends were 5 bases for V and 8 bases for J; bases not matched to a gene: 8. In germline, CDR1 is SGHVS, CDR2 FNYEAQ. The CDR3 region is CASSPASGGRDEQFF. CDR3 DNA: TGTGCCAGCAGCCCCGCTAGCGGGGGGAGGGATGAGCAGTTCTTC.

The rearrangement joins TRBV2 to TRBJ1-2, with TRBD1 matching 9 bases. There are 14 residues in the CDR3. V lost 7 bases, J lost 8 bases, and 11 bases stayed unmatched. Germline V gene sequence: CDR1 SNHLY, CDR2 FYNNEI. CDR3 in amino acids: CASIYYRGQQGYTF. CDR3 coding DNA: TGTGCCAGCATCTATTACAGGGGGCAACAAGGCTACACCTTC.

This chain connects TRBV7-9 to TRBJ2-2; 7 nucleotides agree with TRBD1. CDR3 size: 14 residues. After removal of 5 bases from V and 5 bases from J, the junction contained 5 bases not matched to a gene. From germline, CDR1 is SEHNR and CDR2 FQNEAQ (reference sequence). The CDR3 region is CASSQGQPTGELFF. The CDR3, as DNA: TGTGCCAGCAGCCAGGGACAGCCGACCGGGGAGCTGTTTTTT.

The rearrangement uses TRBV5-6 and TRBJ1-1, with 7 bases aligning to TRBD1. The CDR3 extends over 14 amino acids. After removal of 4 bases from V and 11 bases from J, the junction contained 14 bases not matched to a gene. Germline lookup yields CDR1 SGHDT and CDR2 YYEEEE. DNA for the CDR3: TGTGCCAGCAGCATCTTCGACAGGGACGGAACGGCTTTCTTT. Protein product: CASSIFDRDGTAFF.

V and J are TRBV19 and TRBJ1-5, with 11 bases lining up with TRBD1. The CDR3 extends over 16 amino acids. The trim removed 5 bases at V and 4 bases at J, leaving 7 bases unmatched. CDR1 and CDR2 (germline): LNHDA, SQIVND (reference sequence). The CDR3 coding sequence is TGTGCCAGTAGTTGGACAGGGGGCGTTGGGAATCAGCCCCAGCATTTT. The encoded protein is CASSWTGGVGNQPQHF.

The chain links TRBV2 to TRBJ1-4; D possibly corresponds to TRBD1 (5 bases). The CDR3 covers 16 residues. Trimming removed 2 bases at V and 0 bases at J, with 10 bases between. Germline-derived CDR1 and CDR2 are SNHLY and FYNNEI. The CDR3 DNA reads TGTGCCAGCAGTGAACGACAGCCTGCAACTAATGAAAAACTGTTTTTT. Translated: CASSERQPATNEKLFF.